One sample yielded the 18 T cell receptor beta chains listed below, sequenced in a study of early T cells in non-severe SARS-CoV-2 infection. TCRdb re-called the 5' RACE reads through MiXCR, storing one row per CDR3 protein. This table has more than 55,000 distinct CDR3 sequences, approximately 4.6% appearing once. The source was whole blood, collected at baseline. These receptors were obtained from an adult who was a healthcare worker with PCR-confirmed SARS-CoV-2 infection or an uninfected control (not recorded which). The donor label of this sample is uncertain.

Many counts were recorded for this clonotype. The chain recombines TRBV7-2 with TRBJ2-2, with no clear D. The CDR3 spans 15 residues. V dropped 1 base and J dropped 0 bases, with 6 bases sitting between them. The V gene's germline CDR1 is SGHTA and CDR2 FQGNSA. CDR3 protein: CASSLVGANTGELFF. DNA for the CDR3: TGTGCCAGCAGCTTAGTTGGGGCGAACACCGGGGAGCTGTTTTTT. Full variable domain (remainder filled in from reference TRBV7-2 and TRBJ2-2): GAGVSQSPSNKVTEKGKDVELRCDPISGHTALYWYRQSLGQGLEFLIYFQGNSAPDKSGLPSDRFSAERTGGSVSTLTIQRTQQEDSAVYLCASSLVGANTGELFFGEGSRLTVL.

The chain carries TRBV5-1 and TRBJ2-3, with 8 bases identical to TRBD1. Per germline, CDR1 SGHRS and CDR2 YFSETQ. There are 16 residues in the CDR3. The V segment lost 2 bases and the J segment 7 bases; nucleotides outside the gene matches: 12. The CDR3 here is CASSLGTGSLLNTQYF. Written as DNA, the CDR3 is TGCGCCAGCAGCTTAGGGACAGGTTCCCTTTTAAATACGCAGTATTTT.

This clonotype has a count of ten or more. J is TRBJ1-2 and V is TRBV5-6; 8 bases map to TRBD1. In germline, CDR1 is SGHDT, CDR2 YYEEEE. The CDR3 spans 12 residues. Losses at the gene ends were 5 bases for V and 8 bases for J; bases not matched to a gene: 5. Here the CDR3 reads CASRLDREGYTF. In DNA, the CDR3 is TGTGCCAGCAGACTGGACAGGGAAGGCTACACCTTC.

This clonotype was seen at least ten times. The rearrangement links TRBV7-9 to TRBJ2-5; 15 positions match TRBD2. Germline-derived CDR1 and CDR2 are SEHNR and FQNEAQ (reference sequence). V gave up 5 bases and J gave up 5 bases; unmatched junction bases: 9. The CDR3 runs to 17 residues. The CDR3 DNA reads TGTGCCAGCAGCCACCGGACTAGCGGGGGGGCCTGGGAGACCCAGTACTTC. Its translation: CASSHRTSGGAWETQYF.

In this sample, this clonotype turned up a few times. V and J are TRBV9 and TRBJ1-1, with 10 nucleotides matching TRBD1. Germline V gene sequence: CDR1 SGDLS, CDR2 YYNGEE. The J segment lost 8 bases and the V segment lost 3 bases, leaving 7 bases of the junction unmatched. This CDR3 is built from 14 residues. In DNA form, the CDR3 reads TGTGCCAGCAGCGAGGGGGACAGGGGACCCGAAGCTTTCTTT. This sequence encodes CASSEGDRGPEAFF.

There are many counts of this clonotype. In nucleotides, the CDR3 is TGTGCCAGCAGGGGACAGGCCGATCAGCCCCAGCATTTT. It yields the protein CASRGQADQPQHF. J is TRBJ1-5 and V is TRBV12-3 or TRBV12-4, with 8 bases identical to TRBD1. The CDR3 spans 13 residues. Trimming cost V 6 bases and J 5 bases; bases outside gene matches: 3.

This clonotype was seen repeatedly, ten times or more. The chain couples TRBV7-8 to TRBJ2-7, with D unresolved. Germline CDR1 and CDR2: SGHVS and FQNEAQ. The CDR3 contains 13 residues. Trimming left V 0 bases short and J 2 bases short, with 5 bases between. CDR3 in DNA: TGTGCCAGCAGCTTAGCGGGGACCTACGAGCAGTACTTC. Encoded protein: CASSLAGTYEQYF. The full variable domain, in which reference TRBV7-8 and TRBJ2-7 provide the parts outside the CDR3, is GAGVSQSPRYKVAKRGQDVALRCDPISGHVSLFWYQQALGQGPEFLTYFQNEAQLDKSGLPSDRFFAERPEGSVSTLKIQRTQQEDSAVYLCASSLAGTYEQYFGPGTRLTVT.

This chain links TRBV7-8 with TRBJ2-4; D gene ambiguous. From germline, CDR1 is SGHVS and CDR2 FQNEAQ. The CDR3 runs 14 residues. Deletions cut 4 bases from V and 1 base from J, with 8 bases between. The CDR3 DNA follows: TGTGCCAGCAGCTCGGTCGGGGCCAAAAACATTCAGTACTTC. Its translation is CASSSVGAKNIQYF.

Only a few counts were recorded for this clonotype. The chain joins TRBV6-1 to TRBJ1-5, with TRBD1 as a possible D gene (6 bases). Per germline, CDR1 MNHNS and CDR2 SASEGT. V was shortened by 6 bases and J by 7 bases, with 13 bases between the two germline ends. This CDR3 has 13 amino acids. CDR3 DNA sequence: TGTGCCAGCAGCCGAGGGGGGGGGCAGCCCCAGCATTTT. As protein: CASSRGGGQPQHF.

V and J are TRBV6-5 and TRBJ2-1, with 10 bases identical to TRBD1. V was pared by 7 bases and J by 5 bases, with 8 bases of the junction left unmatched. Per germline, CDR1 MNHEY and CDR2 SVGAGI. CDR3 size: 15 residues. The CDR3 DNA reads TGTGCCAGCACTCTGACAGGGGGCGCCCACAATGAGCAGTTCTTC. Amino acids: CASTLTGGAHNEQFF.

This clonotype was seen ten or more times. This is likely a read error, given that the CDR3 carries no conserved phenylalanine or tryptophan at its end. The limits of the CDR3 on the DNA are not certain, so only TCRdb's listed CDR3 is given. The gene calls are TRBV4-2 and TRBJ2-7. 13 amino acids form the CDR3, both terminal residues included. CDR1 and CDR2 (germline): LGHNA, YNFKEQ. CDR3 protein: CASSQDPGQMLYL.

This clonotype was found many times. The chain combines TRBV6-2 or TRBV6-3 with TRBJ1-1, with D possibly matching TRBD1 (6 bases). Per the germline V gene, CDR1 is MNHEY and CDR2 is SVGEGT. Deletions cut 6 bases from V and 8 bases from J, with 16 bases between. The CDR3 has 13 amino acids. CDR3 sequence: CASRNPDRGEAFF. Here the CDR3 DNA reads TGTGCCAGCAGGAACCCGGACAGAGGGGAAGCTTTCTTT.

This clonotype was counted at least ten times. The chain combines TRBV5-1 with TRBJ2-3; possibly TRBD2 for D (5 bases). Looked up from germline, CDR1 is SGHRS and CDR2 is YFSETQ. The CDR3 loop spans 13 amino acids. V lost 5 bases and J 4 bases, leaving 11 bases between the germline ends. This CDR3 is CASSSNGADTQYF. The CDR3 DNA sequence: TGCGCCAGCAGTTCTAACGGGGCAGATACGCAGTATTTT.

The chain recombines TRBV19 with TRBJ2-3, with a weak D call TRBD2 (5 bases). Trimming stripped 5 bases from V and 6 bases from J, with 12 bases between. The CDR3 length is 13 residues. Germline V gene data show CDR1 as LNHDA and CDR2 as SQIVND (reference sequence). The CDR3 sequence: CASSPTRIDTQYF. DNA for the CDR3: TGTGCCAGTAGTCCCACTAGGATTGATACGCAGTATTTT.

The sample holds a few counts of this clonotype. V usage is TRBV4-1 and J usage is TRBJ2-7; a weak D match, TRBD1 (6 bases). The CDR3 totals 15 residues. Germline V gene data show CDR1 as MGHRA and CDR2 as YSYEKL. Between the trimmed V and J ends, which lost 0 bases and 3 bases, there was a span of 12 bases. The CDR3: CASSQDPDSDYEQYF. The CDR3 coding sequence is TGCGCCAGCAGCCAAGATCCGGACAGCGACTACGAGCAGTACTTC.

This chain joins TRBV20-1 and TRBJ2-7; D not certain. The CDR3 length is 14 residues. Per the germline V gene, CDR1 is DFQATT and CDR2 is SNEGSKA (reference sequence). V dropped 3 bases and J dropped 2 bases, with 14 bases sitting between them. Here the CDR3 reads CSASKSAAPYEQYF. Here the CDR3 DNA reads TGCAGTGCTAGTAAGTCGGCAGCTCCCTACGAGCAGTACTTC.

This clonotype came up a few times. The genes are TRBV6-5 and TRBJ2-3, with 8 bases fitting TRBD1. Germline V CDR1 and CDR2: MNHEY, SVGAGI. With 8 bases clipped from V and 6 bases from J, the junction kept 4 bases outside the gene matches. This CDR3 is built from 12 residues. CDR3 region: CASRRGLDTQYF. For the CDR3, the DNA is TGTGCCAGCCGCAGGGGGCTGGATACGCAGTATTTT.

This clonotype was recorded many times. This sequence joins TRBV5-6 and TRBJ1-1, with a tentative D call TRBD1 (5 bases). The length of the CDR3 is 13 residues. Trimming took 5 bases from V and 3 from J, leaving 11 bases between them. Germline V gene sequence: CDR1 SGHDT, CDR2 YYEEEE. This chain's CDR3 is CASRKPGDTEAFF. The CDR3 nucleotides are TGTGCCAGCAGGAAGCCGGGGGACACTGAAGCTTTCTTT.